This T cell receptor beta chain was captured by sequencing in a study of cytomegalovirus exposure and HLA in healthy donors. Across the study: A later analysis reported the roughly 130 validation repertoires used the same platform as the approximately 670 first-cohort repertoires.

Study-level points and caveats: A subsequent analysis found that TCR clusters from the first cohort also tended to co-occur in the 120 or so validation repertoires, with 90% to 95% of cluster scores above 0. The study designated fewer than 200 TCR beta chains cytomegalovirus-associated.

The table came from immunoSEQ multiplex PCR; TCRdb's copy has only in-frame clones and leaves some out. The data hold 350,000 or so clones, with roughly 90% observed a single time. On this clone: Its antigen is unidentified.

This CDR3 is 16 amino acids long. V lost 8 bases to trimming and J lost 4 bases, with 20 bases between them. Germline V gene sequence: CDR1 MNHEY, CDR2 SMNVEV (reference sequence). What was sequenced was PBMCs. This sequence was found in a woman between 18 and 30 years old in good health and CMV-seronegative. V usage is TRBV27 and J usage is TRBJ1-4, with D perhaps matching TRBD1 (6 bases). The CDR3 region is CASQPWGPEVNEKLFF. CDR3 sequence (DNA): TGTGCCAGCCAGCCCTGGGGGCCTGAGGTTAATGAAAAACTGTTTTTT. The full variable domain, its missing parts supplied by reference TRBV27 and TRBJ1-4, is EAQVTQNPRYLITVTGKKLTVTCSQNMNHEYMSWYRQDPGLGLRQIYYSMNVEVTDKGDVPEGYKVSRKEKRNFPLILESPSPNQTSLYFCASQPWGPEVNEKLFFGSGTQLSVL.